Presented here are 24 T cell receptor beta chains from one specimen sequenced in a study of PD-L1 blockade in urothelial cancer. Only in-frame clones appear in the TCRdb table, and some are missing; sequencing was by immunoSEQ multiplex PCR. The sample shows 35,000 to 45,000 clones, just over 35% of them seen only once. The sample in question was tumor tissue, obtained before atezolizumab (anti-PD-L1) treatment. The origin of the receptors is a man aged 55 to 69 with urothelial cancer.

The chain uses TRBV12-5 and TRBJ1-2; D unclear. Looked up from germline, CDR1 is LGHNT and CDR2 is FRNRAP. The ends were cut back, 6 bases at V and 2 bases at J, with 10 bases in the middle. CDR3 length equals 13 residues. The CDR3 is CASGTEKNYGYTF. The CDR3 DNA reads TGTGCTAGTGGCACAGAGAAAAACTATGGCTACACCTTC.

J is TRBJ1-5 and V is TRBV28, with 8 bases aligning to TRBD1. After removal of 7 bases from V and 5 bases from J, the junction contained 13 bases not matched to a gene. CDR3 size: 16 residues. Per germline, CDR1 MDHEN and CDR2 SYDVKM. The CDR3 DNA reads as TGTGCCAGCAAGTCACCGACAGGGGTTGTGCATCAGCCCCAGCATTTT. Its protein product is CASKSPTGVVHQPQHF.

V is TRBV19 and J is TRBJ2-5; 8 bases match TRBD1. Germline assignment: CDR1 LNHDA and CDR2 SQIVND (reference sequence). This CDR3 region has 13 residues. After removal of 5 bases from V and 5 bases from J, the junction contained 4 bases not matched to a gene. CDR3 coding DNA: TGTGCCAGTAGTCCCAGGGGGCAGGAGACCCAGTACTTC. This gives the protein CASSPRGQETQYF.

This chain joins TRBV19 and TRBJ1-5; D not certain. The germline V gene has CDR1 LNHDA and CDR2 SQIVND (reference sequence). This CDR3 region has 15 residues. Trimming removed 5 bases at V and 4 bases at J, with 15 bases between. The DNA for the CDR3 is TGTGCCAGTAGTGAGGCGGTGTTGGGGAATCAGCCCCAGCATTTT. Amino acid sequence: CASSEAVLGNQPQHF.

This clone has a handful of counts. The chain is built from TRBV23-1 and TRBJ2-6; TRBD1 might be the D (6 bases). TRBV23-1 is recorded as an ORF, its role being uncertain. This CDR3 comprises 15 residues. V lost 6 bases to trimming and J lost 0 bases, with 9 bases between them. This chain's CDR3 is CASSQGSSGANVLTF. For the CDR3, the DNA is TGCGCCAGCAGCCAGGGGAGCTCTGGGGCCAACGTCCTGACTTTC.

V gene TRBV5-1 combines with J gene TRBJ2-7; D unresolved. The CDR3 loop spans 15 amino acids. V lost 4 bases to trimming and J lost 0 bases, with 14 bases between them. The germline V gene encodes CDR1 SGHRS and CDR2 YFSETQ. In DNA form, the CDR3 reads TGCGCCAGCAGCCGGGCCCGACTGAGCTCCTACGAGCAGTACTTC. Its protein product is CASSRARLSSYEQYF.

There are a few counts of this clone. V usage is TRBV16 and J usage is TRBJ1-2; 7 bases match TRBD1. This CDR3 spans 13 amino acids. Germline loops: CDR1 KGHSY, CDR2 FQNENV. Trimming cost V 5 bases and J 7 bases; bases outside gene matches: 7. The CDR3 DNA is TGTGCCAGCAGCAGGGACAGTATCTCTGGCTACACCTTC. Translated, it gives CASSRDSISGYTF.

The chain uses TRBV10-2 and TRBJ1-1; D not certain. The CDR3 sequence is 13 residues long. Germline CDR1 and CDR2: WSHSY and SAAADI. V was pared by 3 bases and J by 5 bases, with 10 bases between. CDR3 DNA: TGCGCCAGCAGTGAAAGAGAGTTAACTGAAGCTTTCTTT. Residues: CASSERELTEAFF.

The chain couples TRBV28 to TRBJ1-3; weak D call: TRBD1 (6 bases). CDR1 and CDR2 from the germline V gene are MDHEN and SYDVKM. V lost 0 bases to trimming and J lost 0 bases, with 18 bases between them. The CDR3 is 19 residues long. Here the CDR3 reads CASSLWFGGTDSSGNTIYF. CDR3 sequence (DNA): TGTGCCAGCAGTTTATGGTTTGGAGGGACGGACAGCTCTGGAAACACCATATATTTT.

This clone showed up just a few times. The rearrangement links TRBV29-1 to TRBJ1-1, with TRBD1 matching over 9 bases. The CDR3 contains 16 residues. CDR1 is SQVTM and CDR2 is ANQGSEA in the germline V gene. J was trimmed by 0 bases and V by 4 bases; bases with no gene match: 9. The CDR3 region is CSVGRPGTGMNTEAFF. The CDR3 DNA reads as TGCAGCGTTGGGCGTCCCGGGACAGGGATGAACACTGAAGCTTTCTTT. The variable domain in full, with the rest retrieved from reference TRBV29-1 and TRBJ1-1, is SAVISQKPSRDICQRGTSLTIQCQVDSQVTMMFWYRQQPGQSLTLIATANQGSEATYESGFVIDKFPISRPNLTFSTLTVSNMSPEDSSIYLCSVGRPGTGMNTEAFFGQGTRLTVV.

This clone was seen many times. The gene calls are TRBV11-3 and TRBJ1-4; 9 positions agree with TRBD1. The V gene end was trimmed by 5 bases and the J gene end by 8 bases; junction bases not matched to a gene: 6. Germline CDR1 reads SGHNT; CDR2 reads YENEEA. The CDR3 contains 14 residues. The CDR3 region has the DNA TGTGCCAGCAGCCCGGGGACAGGGAGAGAAAAACTGTTTTTT. This codes for CASSPGTGREKLFF.

The table lists this clone with a few counts. The chain uses TRBV7-6 and TRBJ1-3, with D hard to call. The CDR3 spans 17 residues. V dropped 5 bases and J dropped 0 bases, with 17 bases sitting between them. Germline V CDR1 and CDR2: SGHVS, FNYEAQ. The CDR3 region has the DNA TGTGCCAGCAGCCCCCTTCCGGGCGGCGTCTCTGGAAACACCATATATTTT. Amino acids: CASSPLPGGVSGNTIYF.

This clone was observed a few times. The V call is TRBV10-3, the J call TRBJ2-2, with a tentative D call TRBD2 (7 bases). The germline CDR1 and CDR2 sequences are ENHRY and SYGVKD. The length of the CDR3 is 18 residues. The ends were cut back, 2 bases at V and 0 bases at J, with 16 bases in the middle. CDR3 in amino acids: CAISEPGRGAPNTGELFF. The CDR3 DNA reads as TGTGCCATCAGTGAGCCGGGGAGGGGGGCCCCGAACACCGGGGAGCTGTTTTTT.

The V and J genes are TRBV28 and TRBJ2-1, with 8 bases that match TRBD1. CDR3 length: 14 residues. Trimming cost V 8 bases and J 4 bases; bases outside gene matches: 7. Germline V gene lookup returns CDR1 MDHEN and CDR2 SYDVKM. The CDR3 nucleotides read TGTGCCAGCCTGGGACAGGTAAATTACAATGAGCAGTTCTTC. Encoded protein: CASLGQVNYNEQFF.

As for this clone: A base in the sequence is ambiguous or unread; the matching residue is shown as X. V gene TRBV19 combines with J gene TRBJ2-1; D uncertain. The germline gives CDR1 LNHDA, CDR2 SQIVND (reference sequence). The V end lost 1 base, the J end lost 4 bases, and 8 bases lay between the germline ends. This CDR3 contains 14 residues. Written as DNA, the CDR3 is TGTGCCAGTAGTATAGGSACAGATTACAATGAGCAGTTCTTC. Translated: CASSIXTDYNEQFF. From start to end, the CDR3 is CASSIGTDYNEQFF. The full variable domain, with the rest looked up from reference TRBV19 and TRBJ2-1, is DGGITQSPKYLFRKEGQNVTLSCEQNLNHDAMYWYRQDPGQGLRLIYYSQIVNDFQKGDIAEGYSVSREKKESFPLTVTSAQKNPTAFYLCASSIGTDYNEQFFGPGTRLTVL.

This clone was recorded at least ten times. The rearrangement uses TRBV6-8 and TRBJ1-2; D is possibly TRBD1 (5 bases). This CDR3 is built from 12 residues. The ends were cut back, 5 bases at V and 7 bases at J, with 11 bases in the middle. CDR1 MNHGY and CDR2 SAAAGT come from the germline V gene. Here the CDR3 DNA reads TGTGCCAGCAGTGAGGGGTTCAGTGGCTACACCTTC. Residues: CASSEGFSGYTF.

The V and J genes are TRBV19 and TRBJ1-5, with 7 nucleotides matching TRBD1. This CDR3 is built from 18 residues. Germline V CDR1 and CDR2: LNHDA, SQIVND (reference sequence). Trimming at V came to 7 bases and at J to 5 bases, leaving 20 bases not matched to a gene. CDR3 amino acids: CASKGGGQYLSSYQPQHF. The CDR3 region has the DNA TGTGCCAGTAAGGGAGGGGGACAGTACCTCTCCTCGTATCAGCCCCAGCATTTT.

This clone was seen a handful of times. The V and J genes are TRBV5-1 and TRBJ2-3, with D perhaps matching TRBD2 (6 bases). The germline V and J ends were trimmed by 4 bases and 2 bases, with 17 bases remaining between them. Germline lookup yields CDR1 SGHRS and CDR2 YFSETQ. The CDR3 loop spans 16 amino acids. This CDR3 is CASSGGIGKFTDTQYF. In DNA form, the CDR3 reads TGCGCCAGCAGCGGCGGGATTGGAAAATTCACAGATACGCAGTATTTT.

This rearrangement joins TRBV28 to TRBJ2-1, with 7 bases lining up with TRBD2. V gave up 4 bases and J gave up 7 bases; unmatched junction bases: 13. There are 16 residues in the CDR3. Germline V gene lookup returns CDR1 MDHEN and CDR2 SYDVKM. CDR3 sequence reads: CASSSPGEGRGNEQFF. The CDR3 nucleotides are TGTGCCAGCAGTTCCCCCGGGGAGGGGCGAGGTAATGAGCAGTTCTTC.

The chain recombines TRBV28 with TRBJ1-1, with TRBD1 identical over 11 bases. Germline assignment: CDR1 MDHEN and CDR2 SYDVKM. This CDR3 comprises 14 residues. Trimming at V came to 8 bases and at J to 4 bases, leaving 6 bases not matched to a gene. DNA of the CDR3: TGTGCCAGCGGGGACAGGGGGTTAGTCACTGAAGCTTTCTTT. Residues: CASGDRGLVTEAFF.

This clone was counted between two and nine times. The chain employs TRBV11-3 and TRBJ1-1, with D tentatively TRBD1 (5 bases). Germline V gene sequence: CDR1 SGHNT, CDR2 YENEEA. The CDR3 loop spans 15 amino acids. The V end lost 5 bases, the J end lost 5 bases, and 18 bases lay between the germline ends. The CDR3 region is CASSPTRLGGTEAFF. CDR3 sequence (DNA): TGTGCCAGCAGCCCTACACGGCTCGGGGGGACTGAAGCTTTCTTT. Looking up the rest from reference TRBV11-3 and TRBJ1-1 gives the full variable domain: EAGVVQSPRYKIIEKKQPVAFWCNPISGHNTLYWYLQNLGQGPELLIRYENEEAVDDSQLPKDRFSAERLKGVDSTLKIQPAELGDSAVYLCASSPTRLGGTEAFFGQGTRLTVV.

The chain recombines TRBV30 with TRBJ1-5; D perhaps matches TRBD1 (5 bases). V was cut by 2 bases and J by 7 bases, with 12 bases left in between. The germline gives CDR1 GTSNPN, CDR2 SVGIG (reference sequence). The CDR3 has 13 residues. The CDR3 DNA sequence: TGTGCCTGGAGTCGCGGGGCGGCGCAGCCCCAGCATTTT. Translation gives CAWSRGAAQPQHF. The full variable domain, rest sourced from reference TRBV30 and TRBJ1-5, is SQTIHQWPATLVQPVGSPLSLECTVEGTSNPNLYWYRQAAGRGLQLLFYSVGIGQISSEVPQNLSASRPQDRQFILSSKKLLLSDSGFYLCAWSRGAAQPQHFGDGTRLSIL.

This clone has just a few counts. This chain joins TRBV6-7 and TRBJ2-3; weak D call: TRBD2 (5 bases). TRBV6-7 is an ORF for which the function is uncertain. The length of the CDR3 is 16 residues. Trimming stripped 2 bases from V and 0 bases from J, with 12 bases between. This chain's CDR3 is CASSYGQRTSTDTQYF. In nucleotides, the CDR3 is TGTGCCAGCAGTTACGGGCAGCGGACTAGCACAGATACGCAGTATTTT.

V is TRBV18 and J is TRBJ1-1; 8 bases match TRBD1. The CDR3 covers 15 residues. Germline CDR1 reads KGHSH; CDR2 reads LQKENI. V trimming: 4 bases; J trimming: 8 bases; junction bases outside the gene matches: 12. CDR3 region: CASSHYPLNRGEAFF. CDR3 in DNA: TGTGCCAGCTCACATTACCCCTTAAACAGGGGGGAAGCTTTCTTT.